This T cell receptor (beta chain) stems from a study of T cells in Graves' hyperthyroidism and ophthalmopathy. On the study more broadly: Peripheral blood was drawn at first diagnosis, prior to all treatment.

General observations from the study: Ophthalmopathy was separated from stable hyperthyroidism by a 13 V-J model. Blood shared most expanded thyroid clonotypes above 0.001.

The sample holds a few counts of this clonotype. Its antigen is unknown. Patients aged 18 to 65 had newly diagnosed hyperthyroidism of under 2 months' duration. It was RNA transcripts that yielded the amplified TCR beta CDR3 regions. The TCR CDR3 first-round RT-PCR relied on the HTBI primer set. TCRdb re-analysed the multiplex PCR reads in MiXCR, keeping a single row per CDR3 protein. Found here are some 770,000 distinct CDR3 sequences, about 16% of them singletons; the top ten hold roughly 8%. V was clipped by 7 bases and J by 1 base; unmatched bases: 2. There are 12 residues in the CDR3. From germline, CDR1 is GTSNPN and CDR2 SVGIG (reference sequence).

The chain is built from TRBV30 and TRBJ2-7; TRBD1 aligns across 9 bases. This clonotype was sampled from a man younger than 30 with Graves' hyperthyroidism. The specimen was blood. CDR3 loop: CAFGTGSYEQYF. The CDR3 DNA sequence: TGTGCCTTCGGGACAGGGTCCTACGAGCAGTACTTC.